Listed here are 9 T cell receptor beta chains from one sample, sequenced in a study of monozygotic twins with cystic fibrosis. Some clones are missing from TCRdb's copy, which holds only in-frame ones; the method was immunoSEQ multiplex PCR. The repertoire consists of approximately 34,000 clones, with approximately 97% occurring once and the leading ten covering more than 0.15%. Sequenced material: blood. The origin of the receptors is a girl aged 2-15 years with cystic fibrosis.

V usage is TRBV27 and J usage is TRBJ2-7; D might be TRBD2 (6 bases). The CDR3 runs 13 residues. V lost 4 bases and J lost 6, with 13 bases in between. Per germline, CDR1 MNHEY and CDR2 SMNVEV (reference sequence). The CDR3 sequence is CASSSDSGGEQYF. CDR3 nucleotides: TGTGCCAGCAGTTCCGATTCCGGGGGCGAGCAGTACTTC.

The CDR3 region is CASSLAGGLKSYEQYF. CDR3 nucleotide sequence: TGCGCCAGCAGCTTGGCCGGCGGGCTTAAATCCTACGAGCAGTACTTC. This chain connects TRBV5-1 to TRBJ2-7; D is perhaps TRBD2 (5 bases). Trimming removed 0 bases at V and 1 base at J, with 14 bases between. The CDR3 covers 16 residues. Germline CDR1 is SGHRS and CDR2 is YFSETQ.

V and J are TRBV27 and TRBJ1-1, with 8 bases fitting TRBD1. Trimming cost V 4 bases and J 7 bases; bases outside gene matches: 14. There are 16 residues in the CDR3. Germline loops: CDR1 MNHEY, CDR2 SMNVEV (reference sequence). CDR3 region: CASSSPGRGQAREAFF. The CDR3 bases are TGTGCCAGCAGTTCGCCGGGCAGGGGGCAGGCTCGTGAAGCTTTCTTT.

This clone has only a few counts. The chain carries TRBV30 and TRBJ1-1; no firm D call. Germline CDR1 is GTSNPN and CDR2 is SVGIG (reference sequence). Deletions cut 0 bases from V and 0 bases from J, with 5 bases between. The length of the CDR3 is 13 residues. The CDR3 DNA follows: TGTGCCTGGAGTGTATCGGTGAACACTGAAGCTTTCTTT. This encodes CAWSVSVNTEAFF.

Here the CDR3 DNA reads TGTGCCAGCAGCCTACAGGGATCTTATGGCTACACCTTC. This encodes CASSLQGSYGYTF. The rearrangement uses TRBV5-5 and TRBJ1-2; weak D call: TRBD1 (6 bases). This CDR3 comprises 13 residues. Trimming removed 4 bases from V and 5 bases from J, with 12 bases in between. From germline, CDR1 is SGHKS and CDR2 YYEKEE (reference sequence).

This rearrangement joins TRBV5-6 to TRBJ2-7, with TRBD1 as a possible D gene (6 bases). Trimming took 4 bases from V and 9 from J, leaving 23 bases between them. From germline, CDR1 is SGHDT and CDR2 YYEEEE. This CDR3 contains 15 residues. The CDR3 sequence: CASSTRDGTLRVQYF. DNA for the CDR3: TGTGCCAGCAGCACTCGGGACGGGACACTACGAGTGCAGTACTTC.

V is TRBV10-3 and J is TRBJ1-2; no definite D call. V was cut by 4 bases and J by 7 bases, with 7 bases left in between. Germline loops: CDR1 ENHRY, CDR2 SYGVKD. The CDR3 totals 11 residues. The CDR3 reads CAISVGFGYTF. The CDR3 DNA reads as TGTGCCATCAGTGTCGGGTTTGGCTACACCTTC.

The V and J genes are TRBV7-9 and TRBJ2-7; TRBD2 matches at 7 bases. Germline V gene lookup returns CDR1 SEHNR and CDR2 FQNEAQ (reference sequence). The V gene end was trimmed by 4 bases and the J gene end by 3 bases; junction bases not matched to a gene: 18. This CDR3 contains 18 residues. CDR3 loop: CASSSPEVTPAGYYEQYF. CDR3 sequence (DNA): TGTGCCAGCAGCTCCCCAGAGGTCACCCCAGCGGGATACTACGAGCAGTACTTC. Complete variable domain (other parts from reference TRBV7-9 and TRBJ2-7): DTGVSQNPRHKITKRGQNVTFRCDPISEHNRLYWYRQTLGQGPEFLTYFQNEAQLEKSRLLSDRFSAERPKGSFSTLEIQRTEQGDSAMYLCASSSPEVTPAGYYEQYFGPGTRLTVT.

The CDR3 is CASSPRAGYTEAFF. The CDR3 nucleotides read TGTGCCAGCAGTCCCCGGGCAGGTTACACTGAAGCTTTCTTT. The V call is TRBV5-8, the J call TRBJ1-1; D is unresolved. CDR3 length: 14 residues. V lost 5 bases and J 3 bases, leaving 14 bases between the germline ends. Germline V CDR1 and CDR2: SGHTS, YDEGEE.